Presented here are 27 T cell receptor beta chains from one specimen sequenced in a study of technical replicates of blood from a few donors. Here immunoSEQ multiplex PCR was the method, and the copy in TCRdb shows in-frame clones only, minus some. The sample includes about 67,000 clones, 98% of them seen just once. The material sequenced was T cells isolated from PBMCs. Receptors were obtained from a human donor in good health.

There are a few counts of this clone. The chain carries TRBV9 and TRBJ2-1; no clear D gene. The length of the CDR3 is 13 residues. Between the trimmed V and J ends, which lost 0 bases and 7 bases, there was a span of 8 bases. The germline CDR1 and CDR2 sequences are SGDLS and YYNGEE. The CDR3 bases are TGTGCCAGCAGCGTAGGCGGTCTTAATGAGCAGTTCTTC. Amino acid sequence: CASSVGGLNEQFF.

This sequence joins TRBV7-9 and TRBJ2-7; D is perhaps TRBD1 (5 bases). Deletions cut 6 bases from V and 1 base from J, with 7 bases between. The germline CDR1 and CDR2 sequences are SEHNR and FQNEAQ (reference sequence). CDR3 size: 12 residues. In nucleotides, the CDR3 is TGTGCCAGCAGGTCAGGGTCCTACGAGCAGTACTTC. This translates into CASRSGSYEQYF. The whole variable domain, filled in from reference TRBV7-9 and TRBJ2-7, reads DTGVSQNPRHKITKRGQNVTFRCDPISEHNRLYWYRQTLGQGPEFLTYFQNEAQLEKSRLLSDRFSAERPKGSFSTLEIQRTEQGDSAMYLCASRSGSYEQYFGPGTRLTVT.

This clone was detected only once. The V call is TRBV7-3, the J call TRBJ2-2; the match to TRBD2 covers 8 bases. CDR3 length: 16 amino acids. V lost 3 bases, J lost 1 base, and 4 bases stayed unmatched. Germline values: CDR1 SGHTA, CDR2 FQGTGA. In nucleotides, the CDR3 is TGTGCCAGCAGCTTGCCGGGAGGGGTGAACACCGGGGAGCTGTTTTTT. Amino acid sequence: CASSLPGGVNTGELFF.

The CDR3 DNA sequence: TGTGCCAGTAGAAAGAGGACAGGGCGAAAAGAGACCCAGTACTTC. Translation: CASRKRTGRKETQYF. V usage is TRBV19 and J usage is TRBJ2-5; TRBD1 matches at 8 bases. Germline V gives CDR1 LNHDA, CDR2 SQIVND (reference sequence). Trimming cost V 6 bases and J 3 bases; bases outside gene matches: 9. CDR3 size: 15 residues.

The V and J genes are TRBV7-9 and TRBJ1-4; 7 bases align to TRBD1. The CDR3 extends over 18 amino acids. CDR1 is SEHNR and CDR2 is FQNEAQ in the germline V gene (reference sequence). V lost 9 bases, J lost 4 bases, and 20 bases stayed unmatched. The CDR3 loop is CASRSPGTAGPLNEKLFF. The DNA of the CDR3 is TGTGCCAGTCGGTCGCCTGGGACAGCAGGGCCCCTTAATGAAAAACTGTTTTTT.

This clone showed up just once. The chain combines TRBV6-5 with TRBJ2-3; 11 bases agree with TRBD2. Germline V gene sequence: CDR1 MNHEY, CDR2 SVGAGI. After removal of 4 bases from V and 1 base from J, the junction contained 4 bases not matched to a gene. The CDR3 consists of 16 residues. In nucleotides, the CDR3 is TGTGCCAGCAGTTTCCAGACTAGCGGGGGCACAGATACGCAGTATTTT. This translates into CASSFQTSGGTDTQYF.

This chain uses TRBV10-2 with TRBJ1-1; possible D gene TRBD1, 5 bases. The V gene's germline CDR1 is WSHSY and CDR2 SAAADI. V was clipped by 7 bases and J by 1 base, with 13 bases between them. The CDR3 runs 14 residues. The CDR3 reads CASTDFDRNTEAFF. The DNA for the CDR3 is TGCGCCAGCACCGACTTCGACAGGAACACTGAAGCTTTCTTT.

V usage is TRBV4-2 and J usage is TRBJ2-6; the match to TRBD1 covers 10 bases. The trim removed 9 bases at V and 0 bases at J, leaving 5 bases unmatched. Germline-derived CDR1 and CDR2 are LGHNA and YNFKEQ. The length of the CDR3 is 16 residues. CDR3 DNA sequence: TGTGCCAGTACCCGGACAGGGGGCTCTGGGGCCAACGTCCTGACTTTC. It translates to CASTRTGGSGANVLTF.

The chain employs TRBV28 and TRBJ1-5; D not resolved. The germline V gene has CDR1 MDHEN and CDR2 SYDVKM. V lost 5 bases to trimming and J lost 3 bases, with 11 bases between them. This CDR3 has 14 amino acids. The CDR3 loop reads CASSLIGNNQPQHF. Written as DNA, the CDR3 is TGTGCCAGCAGTCTGATCGGGAACAATCAGCCCCAGCATTTT. The full variable domain, its missing parts supplied by reference TRBV28 and TRBJ1-5, is DVKVTQSSRYLVKRTGEKVFLECVQDMDHENMFWYRQDPGLGLRLIYFSYDVKMKEKGDIPEGYSVSREKKERFSLILESASTNQTSMYLCASSLIGNNQPQHFGDGTRLSIL.

This clone appeared once. The rearrangement links TRBV29-1 to TRBJ2-7; D might be TRBD1 (5 bases). The germline V gene has CDR1 SQVTM and CDR2 ANQGSEA. Trimming removed 2 bases at V and 4 bases at J, with 18 bases between. This CDR3 has 15 residues. The CDR3 spells CSVESTGLNPYEQYF. The CDR3 nucleotides are TGCAGCGTTGAAAGTACAGGCCTTAACCCATACGAGCAGTACTTC.

The chain carries TRBV15 and TRBJ2-1; D unclear. V lost 1 base to trimming and J lost 9 bases, with 10 bases between them. CDR1 and CDR2 from the germline V gene are LNHNV and YYDKDF (reference sequence). The CDR3 is 13 residues long. Here the CDR3 reads CATSRGSPGEQFF. The CDR3 nucleotides read TGTGCCACCAGCAGAGGTTCCCCCGGTGAGCAGTTCTTC.

The V gene is TRBV29-1, the J gene TRBJ2-3; tentative D call: TRBD2 (5 bases). The germline V gene encodes CDR1 SQVTM and CDR2 ANQGSEA. V lost 3 bases, J lost 2 bases, and 15 bases lay in between. This CDR3 has 15 residues. The CDR3 loop reads CSVDRGSGLTDTQYF. The CDR3 coding sequence is TGCAGCGTTGATCGAGGGTCCGGACTCACAGATACGCAGTATTTT.

This clone was recorded once. The chain combines TRBV5-1 with TRBJ2-1; weak D call: TRBD2 (7 bases). V was clipped by 0 bases and J by 8 bases, with 21 bases between them. The CDR3 loop spans 17 amino acids. The germline gives CDR1 SGHRS, CDR2 YFSETQ. This chain's CDR3 is CASSLAFGGGPFDEQFF. As DNA, the CDR3 is TGCGCCAGCAGCTTGGCCTTTGGGGGGGGGCCGTTCGATGAGCAGTTCTTC.

The V gene is TRBV5-1, the J gene TRBJ2-2, with 8 bases fitting TRBD1. The germline CDR1 and CDR2 sequences are SGHRS and YFSETQ. This CDR3 region has 17 residues. The J segment lost 5 bases and the V segment lost 1 base, leaving 10 bases of the junction unmatched. The CDR3 DNA reads as TGCGCCAGCAGCTTGTCCCCTACAGGGGGTGGGACCGGGGAGCTGTTTTTT. This gives the protein CASSLSPTGGGTGELFF. Complete variable domain (other parts from reference TRBV5-1 and TRBJ2-2): KAGVTQTPRYLIKTRGQQVTLSCSPISGHRSVSWYQQTPGQGLQFLFEYFSETQRNKGNFPGRFSGRQFSNSRSEMNVSTLELGDSALYLCASSLSPTGGGTGELFFGEGSRLTVL.

This clone was seen a single time. The V and J genes are TRBV10-1 and TRBJ1-1; TRBD1 might be the D (5 bases). The CDR3 sequence is 14 residues long. Between the trimmed V and J ends, which lost 2 bases and 5 bases, there was a span of 12 bases. The germline V gene encodes CDR1 WNHNN and CDR2 SYGVQD (reference sequence). The CDR3 here is CASSEGAPVTEAFF. In nucleotides, the CDR3 is TGCGCCAGCAGTGAGGGGGCCCCGGTAACTGAAGCTTTCTTT.

This chain joins TRBV4-1 and TRBJ1-3, with a weak D call TRBD1 (6 bases). This CDR3 is 16 amino acids long. CDR1 MGHRA and CDR2 YSYEKL come from the germline V gene. V lost 1 base, J lost 1 base, and 11 bases lay in between. The CDR3 loop reads CASSQVGAGSGNTIYF. CDR3 coding DNA: TGCGCCAGCAGCCAAGTGGGGGCAGGATCTGGAAACACCATATATTTT.

The genes are TRBV7-9 and TRBJ2-7; D is undetermined. The CDR3 totals 14 residues. Germline lookup yields CDR1 SEHNR and CDR2 FQNEAQ (reference sequence). The germline V and J ends were trimmed by 5 bases and 3 bases, with 14 bases remaining between them. The CDR3, as DNA: TGTGCCAGCAGCCAATCCGCGAACTACTACGAGCAGTACTTC. Translating it yields CASSQSANYYEQYF.

The J gene is TRBJ2-5, the V gene TRBV15, with 7 bases lining up with TRBD1. The CDR3 spans 15 residues. V shed 5 bases and J 1 base; nucleotides not matched to a gene: 7. In germline, CDR1 is LNHNV, CDR2 YYDKDF (reference sequence). The CDR3: CATSGGWDSQETQYF. CDR3 nucleotides: TGTGCCACCAGCGGGGGATGGGACAGCCAAGAGACCCAGTACTTC.

The genes are TRBV4-1 and TRBJ2-2; possible D gene TRBD2, 5 bases. Per germline, CDR1 MGHRA and CDR2 YSYEKL. V was pared by 5 bases and J by 1 base, with 11 bases between. The CDR3 contains 15 residues. This chain's CDR3 is CASSKVGGNTGELFF. CDR3 DNA: TGCGCCAGCAGCAAGGTTGGAGGGAACACCGGGGAGCTGTTTTTT.

The rearrangement joins TRBV29-1 to TRBJ1-1; D is unclear. CDR1 and CDR2 (germline): SQVTM, ANQGSEA. Trimming took off 5 bases at V and 8 bases at J, with 18 bases between the two ends. The CDR3 spans 13 residues. Here the CDR3 reads CSVTVREGIEAFF. CDR3 DNA: TGCAGCGTTACGGTTCGGGAAGGGATAGAAGCTTTCTTT.

This clone was counted a single time. J is TRBJ1-2 and V is TRBV11-2; 7 bases align to TRBD1. The V gene end was trimmed by 5 bases and the J gene end by 8 bases; junction bases not matched to a gene: 14. Germline values: CDR1 SGHAT, CDR2 FQNNGV. This CDR3 has 15 amino acids. CDR3 sequence (DNA): TGTGCCAGCAGCCAACGACAGGGCAAAGGAAGAGGCTACACCTTC. This encodes CASSQRQGKGRGYTF.

The chain employs TRBV13 and TRBJ2-3; D is uncertain. V was trimmed by 0 bases and J by 2 bases, leaving 12 bases between them. Germline-derived CDR1 and CDR2 are PRHDT and FYEKMQ (reference sequence). This CDR3 contains 16 residues. This CDR3 reads CASSLGRRLFTDTQYF. For the CDR3, the DNA is TGTGCCAGCAGCTTAGGTCGGCGACTTTTCACAGATACGCAGTATTTT.

This chain uses TRBV5-4 with TRBJ1-1; D is unresolved. From germline, CDR1 is SGHNT and CDR2 YYREEE (reference sequence). This CDR3 spans 16 amino acids. The V gene lost 1 base and the J gene lost 1 base, with 14 bases spanning the gap. In DNA form, the CDR3 reads TGTGCCAGCAGCTTGAGCGGAGCCTCCCAGAACACTGAAGCTTTCTTT. It codes for CASSLSGASQNTEAFF.

The J gene is TRBJ2-7, the V gene TRBV7-9; maybe TRBD2 (6 bases). Trimming cost V 5 bases and J 2 bases, with 10 bases left between them. The CDR3 totals 13 residues. Germline values: CDR1 SEHNR, CDR2 FQNEAQ (reference sequence). The CDR3 loop reads CASSGTVAYEQYF. The CDR3 DNA reads as TGTGCCAGCAGCGGGACTGTAGCCTACGAGCAGTACTTC.

The gene calls are TRBV7-9 and TRBJ1-6; no clear D. The germline V gene encodes CDR1 SEHNR and CDR2 FQNEAQ (reference sequence). The CDR3 is 13 amino acids. V shed 3 bases and J shed 10 bases, with 10 bases lying between them. In nucleotides, the CDR3 is TGTGCCAGCAGCTTGGAGGGAGGGTCACCCCTCCACTTT. Translating it yields CASSLEGGSPLHF.

The chain has TRBV6-1 and TRBJ2-7; 9 bases map to TRBD1. This CDR3 spans 15 amino acids. Germline assignment: CDR1 MNHNS and CDR2 SASEGT. Unmatched junction bases numbered 9, after V lost 5 bases and J lost 4 bases. The CDR3 sequence: CASSSPDRGWYEQYF. The CDR3 nucleotides read TGTGCCAGCAGTAGCCCGGACAGGGGTTGGTACGAGCAGTACTTC.

The V call is TRBV11-1, the J call TRBJ2-5; 12 positions match TRBD2. V lost 4 bases to trimming and J lost 6 bases; unmatched junction nucleotides: 12. CDR1 is SGHAT and CDR2 is FQDESV in the germline V gene (reference sequence). The CDR3 extends over 17 amino acids. The CDR3 bases are TGTGCCAGCAGCTCACTAGCGGGGGGACGCTCTGTACAGACCCAGTACTTC. Encoded protein: CASSSLAGGRSVQTQYF.